This T cell receptor (beta chain) was identified during a study of CD8 T cells in ankylosing spondylitis. General study results and limits: Characteristic of ankylosing spondylitis blood, it appeared, was a TCR beta motif comprising several highly homologous variants. Significant enrichment of disease-linked clones was reported in matched ankylosing spondylitis synovial fluid.

Construction of TCR beta libraries was performed using quantitative 5'-RACE with molecular barcodes. MiXCR was run by TCRdb on the 5' RACE reads, yielding one entry per CDR3 protein. The data contain about 240,000 distinct CDR3 sequences, 20% to 30% of them singletons. For this clonotype: Its target is unknown.

Input material: blood, either unsorted or a sorted T cell fraction (not recorded which). The receptor comes from a male donor with ankylosing spondylitis or in good health (not recorded which).

Here the CDR3 reads CASSYVGETQYF. The DNA of the CDR3 is TGTGCCAGCAGTTACGTGGGGGAGACCCAGTACTTC. The chain carries TRBV6-6 and TRBJ2-5, with D hard to call. The CDR3 has 12 residues. Looked up from germline, CDR1 is MNHNY and CDR2 is SVGAGI (reference sequence). Between the trimmed V and J ends, which lost 2 bases and 5 bases, there was a span of 6 bases.